This TCR beta chain was recovered during a study of T cell responses to AZD1222 COVID-19 vaccine. Findings and limits, study-wide: Donors were largely white British and mainly female; clonal diversity was possibly underestimated.

This clone was seen just once. The antigen remains unidentified. V shed 2 bases and J shed 7 bases, with 8 bases lying between them. The CDR3 is 12 amino acids. Profiling relied on immunoSEQ multiplex PCR, and the TCRdb table lists in-frame clones only, not all of them. The sample records approximately 74,000 clones, 80% to 90% being singletons. The rearrangement joins TRBV12-3 or TRBV12-4 to TRBJ1-1; no definite D call. Here the sequenced sample was peripheral blood, taken on day 0 of AZD1222 vaccination. The source is an adult in good health. The CDR3 protein is CASSLLGIEAFF. The CDR3 DNA follows: TGTGCCAGCAGTTTATTGGGAATTGAAGCTTTCTTT.